The entry that follows covers one TCR beta chain sequence. Its binding antigen is unknown. Nothing much larger sits one base from this clone, and base qualities are not available. The data were obtained in a study of post-analysis software for immune sequencing data (dated by TCRdb to 2014 to 2015). At the level of the whole study: Disease courses on record covered relapsing-remitting, secondary progressive and progressive-relapsing multiple sclerosis, though some patients had no subtype annotation. The patient repertoires were compared against roughly 12 previously published healthy control repertoires obtained from donors aged roughly 6 to 28 years. A subset of samples was prepared in parallel using single-end sample barcoding, then pooled and co-amplified after Illumina adapter ligation. General conclusions and limits of the study: Significantly higher frequencies in patients than in controls were found for five TRBV segments, including TRBV5-6, TRBV5-1 and TRBV20-1. Strong co-clustering of samples prepared in the same batch was shown by direct clustering with F measure, prompting a batch-effect correction. The control group was slightly older than the multiple sclerosis patient group. Normalized Chao1 diversity was significantly lower in multiple sclerosis patients than controls, suggesting substantial peripheral T-cell clonal expansion.

Library preparation was by PCR. The sequencer was an Illumina HiSeq 2500. To reduce PCR and sequencing biases, unique molecular identifiers were incorporated into the TCR beta cDNA libraries. Approximately 500,000 cDNA molecules were obtained per 1 to 10 million input T cells, so each molecule approximated one T cell. The same protocol used for the earlier healthy control dataset was applied to prepare and sequence the patient libraries. Within a given batch, samples were prepared together, multiplexed and sequenced on the same HiSeq lane. The paper's data handling went like this. MIGEC handled the raw barcoded reads, throwing out single-read molecular identifier groups before consensus assembly and CDR3 extraction. VDJtools was used for post-analysis of the clonotype tables, with diversity normalized by down-sampling every dataset to the smallest sample size. In repertoire overlap clustering, CDR3 amino acid sequences, but not nucleotide sequences, were matched to correct batch-related cross-sample contamination. The public reads were run again by TCRdb, first through fastp at Q25 and then through MiXCR, and only productive beta chains were kept. Merged by CDR3 protein, the rows form single entries marked with the most common genes and DNA. What appears here as the V and J calls and clone size reflects TCRdb's work, not the paper's. The sample records approximately 460,000 distinct CDR3 sequences, around 40% of which are singletons. The top ten clones comprise roughly an eighth of the sample.

CDR3 length: 15 amino acids, cysteine to phenylalanine. The entry retains the CDR3 DNA only, 45 bases that are in frame from base 1. The CDR1 and CDR2 encoded by the germline V gene (reference sequence) are DFQATT and SNEGSKA. V loses 6 bases of germline sequence and J loses 5 bases, and the interval between the two ends is 22 bases. To demonstrate the VDJtools post-analysis software, the study profiled TCR beta repertoires from the peripheral blood of around 13 young patients with multiple sclerosis. The multiple sclerosis patients were children and adolescents ranging in age from roughly 6 to 16 years.

The specimen sequenced was blood. The rearranged segments are TRBV20-1 and TRBJ1-2; the D gene remains uncertain. This TCR derives from a girl aged 10 to 17 with multiple sclerosis. The DNA sequence is TGCAGTGCCCTAGATTGGGAGGGTTATCGATATGGCTACACCTTC. This translates into CSALDWEGYRYGYTF.